One and the same sample provided the 5 T cell receptor beta chains below, sequenced in a study of T cells in Graves' hyperthyroidism and ophthalmopathy. TCR beta CDR3 regions were amplified from RNA transcripts. First-round RT-PCR of the TCR CDR3 relied on the HTBI primer set. TCRdb redid the calling of the multiplex PCR reads with MiXCR, one entry per CDR3 protein. The repertoire includes around 400,000 distinct CDR3 sequences, 13% of them detected once, and over 8.5% sits in the top ten. Sequences were obtained from blood. The receptors derive from a woman aged 18-29 years with Graves' hyperthyroidism.

This clonotype was recorded many times. The V call is TRBV3-1, the J call TRBJ1-2; D is uncertain. Trimming shortened V by 3 bases and J by 4 bases, and 3 bases separated the two germline ends. This CDR3 has 11 amino acids. Germline V gene data show CDR1 as LGHDT and CDR2 as YNNKEL (reference sequence). DNA for the CDR3: TGTGCCAGCAGCCACAGCTATGGCTACACCTTC. As protein: CASSHSYGYTF.

The sample holds a few counts of this clonotype. The V and J genes are TRBV6-1 and TRBJ2-7; no clear D gene. Between the trimmed V and J ends, which lost 6 bases and 0 bases, there was a span of 12 bases. This CDR3 has 14 amino acids. Germline loops: CDR1 MNHNS, CDR2 SASEGT. CDR3 in amino acids: CASRPLGFSYEQYF. Here the CDR3 DNA reads TGTGCCAGCAGACCACTGGGCTTCTCCTACGAGCAGTACTTC.

This clonotype was detected many times. The chain has TRBV28 and TRBJ2-3; 8 nucleotides align to TRBD2. Losses at the gene ends were 6 bases for V and 6 bases for J; bases not matched to a gene: 11. The CDR3 totals 15 residues. CDR1 is MDHEN and CDR2 is SYDVKM in the germline V gene. The CDR3 DNA follows: TGTGCCAGCAGCTCCGGGGGGGGCACGACTGATACGCAGTATTTT. This translates into CASSSGGGTTDTQYF.

This clonotype has at least ten counts. This sequence joins TRBV5-1 and TRBJ2-5; D uncertain. The CDR3 covers 13 residues. The germline V and J ends were trimmed by 4 bases and 5 bases, with 12 bases remaining between them. CDR1 is SGHRS, CDR2 YFSETQ, per germline. This chain's CDR3 is CASSAGWRETQYF. CDR3 sequence (DNA): TGCGCCAGCAGCGCCGGATGGCGGGAGACCCAGTACTTC.

The chain recombines TRBV6-1 with TRBJ2-7, with D tentatively TRBD1 (5 bases). V was trimmed by 3 bases and J by 5 bases, leaving 14 bases between them. The CDR3 covers 14 residues. Germline lookup yields CDR1 MNHNS and CDR2 SASEGT. CDR3 region: CASSEDTVLDEQYF. The CDR3 coding sequence is TGTGCCAGCAGTGAGGACACCGTTCTCGACGAGCAGTACTTC.